This entry lists 2 T cell receptor beta chains sequenced from one sample in a study of blood T cell repertoires in COVID-19. TCRdb's table, derived via immunoSEQ multiplex PCR, lists solely in-frame clones and lacks some. The repertoire holds more than 60,000 clones, with about nine tenths as singletons. Specimen: peripheral blood. The receptors originated from a woman in her forties or fifties with active or convalescent COVID-19.

DNA for the CDR3: TGTGCCAGCAGCTTGGACAGGGCGGACTACAATGAGCAGTTCTTC. This translates into CASSLDRADYNEQFF. This chain links TRBV5-6 with TRBJ2-1; a possible D gene is TRBD1 (6 bases). Germline V gene data show CDR1 as SGHDT and CDR2 as YYEEEE. V lost 0 bases, J lost 3 bases, and 10 bases lay in between. CDR3 size: 15 residues.

The chain employs TRBV15 and TRBJ2-7, with D maybe TRBD2 (6 bases). This CDR3 is built from 15 residues. V lost 5 bases and J 2 bases, leaving 16 bases between the germline ends. Germline V gene data show CDR1 as LNHNV and CDR2 as YYDKDF (reference sequence). CDR3 coding DNA: TGTGCCACCAGCTCCTCCCCCGGGAGCGCCTACGAGCAGTACTTC. Translation gives CATSSSPGSAYEQYF.